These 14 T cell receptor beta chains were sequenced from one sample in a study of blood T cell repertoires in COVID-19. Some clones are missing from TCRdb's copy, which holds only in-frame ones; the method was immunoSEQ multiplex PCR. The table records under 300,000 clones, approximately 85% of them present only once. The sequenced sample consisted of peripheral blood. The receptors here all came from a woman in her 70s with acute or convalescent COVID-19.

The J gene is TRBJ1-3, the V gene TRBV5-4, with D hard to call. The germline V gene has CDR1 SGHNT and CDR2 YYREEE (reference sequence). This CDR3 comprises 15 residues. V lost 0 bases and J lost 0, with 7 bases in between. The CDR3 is CASSLAGSSGNTIYF. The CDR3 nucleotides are TGTGCCAGCAGCTTGGCAGGTAGCTCTGGAAACACCATATATTTT.

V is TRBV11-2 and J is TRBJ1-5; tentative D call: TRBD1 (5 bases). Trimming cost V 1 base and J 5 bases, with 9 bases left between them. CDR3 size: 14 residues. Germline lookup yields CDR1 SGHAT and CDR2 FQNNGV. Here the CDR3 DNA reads TGTGCCAGCAGCTTAGGGTGGGGCGATCAGCCCCAGCATTTT. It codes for CASSLGWGDQPQHF.

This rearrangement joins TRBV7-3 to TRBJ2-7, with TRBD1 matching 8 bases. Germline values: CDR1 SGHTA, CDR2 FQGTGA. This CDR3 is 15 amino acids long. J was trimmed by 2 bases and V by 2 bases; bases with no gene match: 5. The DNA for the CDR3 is TGTGCCAGCAGCTTAGGAGCAGGGGGCGCCTACGAGCAGTACTTC. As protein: CASSLGAGGAYEQYF.

The CDR3 loop reads CASSPDRDMNTEAFF. CDR3 in DNA: TGTGCCAGCTCGCCAGACAGGGATATGAACACTGAAGCTTTCTTT. The V gene is TRBV18, the J gene TRBJ1-1; 7 bases agree with TRBD1. This CDR3 contains 15 residues. Germline CDR1 is KGHSH and CDR2 is LQKENI. J gave up 0 bases and V 6 bases, and 7 bases lay outside the gene matches.

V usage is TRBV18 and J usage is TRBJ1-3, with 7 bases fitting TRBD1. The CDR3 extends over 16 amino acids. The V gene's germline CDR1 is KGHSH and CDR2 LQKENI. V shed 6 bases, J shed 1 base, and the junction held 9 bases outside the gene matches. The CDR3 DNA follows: TGTGCCAGCTCCTCCGGGACAGCTAAATCTGGAAACACCATATATTTT. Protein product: CASSSGTAKSGNTIYF.

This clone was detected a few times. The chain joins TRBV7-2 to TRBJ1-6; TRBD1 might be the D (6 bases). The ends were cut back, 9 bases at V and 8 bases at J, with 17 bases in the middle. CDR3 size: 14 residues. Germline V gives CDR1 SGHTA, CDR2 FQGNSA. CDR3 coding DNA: TGTGCCAGTCGACAGGACCCATATTATTCACCCCTCCACTTT. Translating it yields CASRQDPYYSPLHF.

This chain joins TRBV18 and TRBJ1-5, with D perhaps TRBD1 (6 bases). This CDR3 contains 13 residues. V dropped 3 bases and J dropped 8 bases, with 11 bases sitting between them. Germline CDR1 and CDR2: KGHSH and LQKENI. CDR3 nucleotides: TGTGCCAGCTCACCTACAGGGTCGGAGCCCCAGCATTTT. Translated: CASSPTGSEPQHF.

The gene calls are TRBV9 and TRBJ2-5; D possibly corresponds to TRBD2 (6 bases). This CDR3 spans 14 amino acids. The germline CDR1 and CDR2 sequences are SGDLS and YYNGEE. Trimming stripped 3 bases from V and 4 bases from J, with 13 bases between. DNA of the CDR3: TGTGCCAGCAGCGATCCTAGCGCGGGAGAGACCCAGTACTTC. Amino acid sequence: CASSDPSAGETQYF.

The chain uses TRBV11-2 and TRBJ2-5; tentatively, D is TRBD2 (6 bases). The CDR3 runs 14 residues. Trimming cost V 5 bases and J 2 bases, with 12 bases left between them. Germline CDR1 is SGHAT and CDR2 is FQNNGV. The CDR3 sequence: CASSLAGTQETQYF. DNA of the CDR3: TGTGCCAGCAGCCTCGCAGGGACTCAAGAGACCCAGTACTTC. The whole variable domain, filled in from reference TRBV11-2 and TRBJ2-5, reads EAGVAQSPRYKIIEKRQSVAFWCNPISGHATLYWYQQILGQGPKLLIQFQNNGVVDDSQLPKDRFSAERLKGVDSTLKIQPAKLEDSAVYLCASSLAGTQETQYFGPGTRLLVL.

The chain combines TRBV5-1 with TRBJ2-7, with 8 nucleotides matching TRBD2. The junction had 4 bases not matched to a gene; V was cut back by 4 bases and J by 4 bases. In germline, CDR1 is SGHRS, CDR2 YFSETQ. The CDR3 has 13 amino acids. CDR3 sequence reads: CASSREGGYEQYF. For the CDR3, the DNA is TGCGCCAGCAGCCGGGAGGGGGGATACGAGCAGTACTTC.

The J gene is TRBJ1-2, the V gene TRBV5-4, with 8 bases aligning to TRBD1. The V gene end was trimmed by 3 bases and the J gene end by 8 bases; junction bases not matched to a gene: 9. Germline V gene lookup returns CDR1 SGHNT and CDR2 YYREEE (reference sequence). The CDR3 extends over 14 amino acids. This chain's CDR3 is CASSYMTGALGYTF. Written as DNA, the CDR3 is TGTGCCAGCAGCTACATGACAGGGGCATTGGGCTACACCTTC.

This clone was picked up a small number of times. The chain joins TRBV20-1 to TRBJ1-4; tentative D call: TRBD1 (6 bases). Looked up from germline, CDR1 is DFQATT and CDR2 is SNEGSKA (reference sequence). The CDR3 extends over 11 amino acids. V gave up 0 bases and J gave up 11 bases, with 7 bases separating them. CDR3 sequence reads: CSARDDRKLFF. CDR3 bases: TGCAGTGCTAGAGACGACAGGAAACTGTTTTTT.

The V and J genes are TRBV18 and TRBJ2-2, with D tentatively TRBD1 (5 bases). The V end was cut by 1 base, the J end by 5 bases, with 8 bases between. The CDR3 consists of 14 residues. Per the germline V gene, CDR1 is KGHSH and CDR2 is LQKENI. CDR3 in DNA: TGTGCCAGCTCACCACTAAGGGGAACCGGGGAGCTGTTTTTT. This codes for CASSPLRGTGELFF. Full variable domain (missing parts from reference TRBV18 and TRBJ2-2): NAGVMQNPRHLVRRRGQEARLRCSPMKGHSHVYWYRQLPEEGLKFMVYLQKENIIDESGMPKERFSAEFPKEGPSILRIQQVVRGDSAAYFCASSPLRGTGELFFGEGSRLTVL.

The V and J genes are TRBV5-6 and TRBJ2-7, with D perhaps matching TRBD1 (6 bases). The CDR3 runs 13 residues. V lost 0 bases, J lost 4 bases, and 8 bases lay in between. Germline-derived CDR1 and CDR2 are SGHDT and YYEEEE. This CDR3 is CASSLEGTYEQYF. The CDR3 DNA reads TGTGCCAGCAGCTTGGAAGGGACATACGAGCAGTACTTC.